This T cell receptor beta chain originates from a study of blood T cell repertoires in COVID-19 (dated by TCRdb to 2020 to 2021). In the study overall: Collaborator samples came from the United States, Italy and Spain and covered acute and convalescent phases of COVID-19. The sample metadata nearly always contained a de-identified subject ID, COVID-19 status, age in years and sex. The dataset comprised deeply sampled blood TCRbeta repertoires from subjects exposed to, actively infected with, or recovered from COVID-19. The repertoires were released in a freely available public database intended as a resource for research on the immune response to SARS-CoV-2. The material from the prospective study consisted of cDNA or gDNA derived from T cells, B-cell-depleted T cells, or PBMCs. Where available, HLA class I and class II types were taken from metadata supplied by the sample provider and were not determined by assay-based typing. Samples came from the ongoing ImmuneRACE study (first 160 participants) plus 1,254 subjects from 6 global collaborators. General conclusions and limits of the study: The quantity of clinical and demographic metadata differed by source and by participant and was supplied without curation.

The immunoSEQ Assay, a bias-controlled multiplex PCR, was used to amplify TCRbeta CDR3 regions from genomic DNA. From the authors' description of their analysis: Nucleated cell counts per sample were estimated from amplification of reference gene primers within the assay. To quantify the absolute abundance of each unique TCRbeta CDR3 rearrangement, sequence reads were collapsed and filtered. For each sample, productive Simpson clonality was calculated as the square root of Simpson's diversity index across productive rearrangements. TCRdb mirrors the immuneACCESS table, restricted to in-frame sequences. Some clones are absent from its copies; in checked studies, under half trace to an unresolved V gene, and the reason for the others is unknown. D and trimming were read from the DNA, whereas the V and J calls and clone size are those reported in that table. Here the sample has roughly 160,000 clones; roughly 88% occur a single time. 6.9% of the sample is in the top ten clones.

On this clone itself: Its antigen is currently not known. Qualities for individual bases were not recorded, and no much larger clone is one base off.

Taken from cysteine to phenylalanine, the CDR3 has 19 residues. CDR3 DNA is the only sequence kept; it has 57 bases, read in frame from the first base. The V end loses 0 bases and the J end loses 2 bases, and a stretch of 21 bases separates them. CDR1 and CDR2, looked up from the germline V gene, are SGHRS and YFSETQ. At one collaborating source in Seattle, patients were enrolled during active infection and were followed longitudinally through the course of disease. Collaborating institutions collected whole blood in K2EDTA tubes following their own protocols. For TCRbeta analysis, collaborator samples were shipped as frozen whole blood, as isolated PBMCs, or as DNA extracted from either sample type.

The sequence links TRBV5-1 to TRBJ1-5, with TRBD1 perhaps the D gene, on 6 matching bases. The sequence was obtained from a man at least 80 years old with COVID-19, enrolled during active disease. The sequencing input was peripheral blood. The CDR3: CASSLVGHRTIDGNQPQHF. The DNA sequence is as follows: TGCGCCAGCAGCTTGGTGGGACACCGAACGATAGATGGCAATCAGCCCCAGCATTTT.